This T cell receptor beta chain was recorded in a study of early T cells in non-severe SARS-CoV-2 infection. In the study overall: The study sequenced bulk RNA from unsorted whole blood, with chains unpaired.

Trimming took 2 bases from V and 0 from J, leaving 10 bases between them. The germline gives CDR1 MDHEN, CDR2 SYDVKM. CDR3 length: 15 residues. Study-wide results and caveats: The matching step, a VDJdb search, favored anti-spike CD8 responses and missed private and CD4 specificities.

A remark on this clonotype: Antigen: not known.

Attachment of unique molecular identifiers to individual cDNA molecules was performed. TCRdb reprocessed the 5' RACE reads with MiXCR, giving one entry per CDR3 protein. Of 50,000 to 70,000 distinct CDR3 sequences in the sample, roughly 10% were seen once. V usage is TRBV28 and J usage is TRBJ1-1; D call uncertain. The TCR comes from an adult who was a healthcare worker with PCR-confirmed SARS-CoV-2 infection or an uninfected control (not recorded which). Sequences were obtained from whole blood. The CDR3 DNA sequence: TGTGCCAGCAGTTTAACCGCGAAGGTGAACACTGAAGCTTTCTTT. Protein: CASSLTAKVNTEAFF.